This record covers a single T cell receptor (beta chain). Its antigen is not known. The data belong to a study of OX40 agonist ivuxolimab in advanced cancers. Study-level findings and limits: By week 6 at 0.1 to 3.0 mg/kg, blood CD4+ and CD8+ T cells had expanded clonally.

Sequencing was performed with immunoSEQ multiplex PCR; in TCRdb, only in-frame clones are kept and a portion is missing. The table includes about 73,000 clones, 90% detected once. V lost 2 bases to trimming and J lost 1 base, with 9 bases between them. The CDR3 spans 14 residues. Germline values: CDR1 GTSNPN, CDR2 SVGIG (reference sequence). This clonotype originated in an adult with an advanced solid tumor such as melanoma, head and neck, liver or kidney cancer. This material consisted of CD4+ or CD8+ T cells sorted from blood, taken in a trial of the OX40 agonist ivuxolimab. The chain has TRBV30 and TRBJ2-1; D may correspond to TRBD1 or TRBD2 (6 bases each). CDR3: CAWSRGASYNEQFF. CDR3 nucleotides: TGTGCCTGGAGTAGGGGGGCGTCCTACAATGAGCAGTTCTTC. Drawing the rest from reference TRBV30 and TRBJ2-1, the complete variable domain is SQTIHQWPATLVQPVGSPLSLECTVEGTSNPNLYWYRQAAGRGLQLLFYSVGIGQISSEVPQNLSASRPQDRQFILSSKKLLLSDSGFYLCAWSRGASYNEQFFGPGTRLTVL.